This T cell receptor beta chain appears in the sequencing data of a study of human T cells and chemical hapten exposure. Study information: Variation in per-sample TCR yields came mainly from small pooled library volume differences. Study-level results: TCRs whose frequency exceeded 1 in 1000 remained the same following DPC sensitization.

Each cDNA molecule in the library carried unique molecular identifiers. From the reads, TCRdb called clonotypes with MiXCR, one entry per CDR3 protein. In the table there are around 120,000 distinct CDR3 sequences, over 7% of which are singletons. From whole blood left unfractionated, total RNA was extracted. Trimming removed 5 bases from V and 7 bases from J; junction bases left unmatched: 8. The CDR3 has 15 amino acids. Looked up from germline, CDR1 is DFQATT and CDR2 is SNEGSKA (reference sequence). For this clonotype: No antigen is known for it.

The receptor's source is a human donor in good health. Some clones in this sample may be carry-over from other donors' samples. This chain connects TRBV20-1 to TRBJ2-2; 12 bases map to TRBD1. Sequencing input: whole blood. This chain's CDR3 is CSAGPGQGAGGELFF. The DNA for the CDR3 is TGCAGTGCTGGCCCGGGACAGGGGGCGGGCGGGGAGCTGTTTTTT.